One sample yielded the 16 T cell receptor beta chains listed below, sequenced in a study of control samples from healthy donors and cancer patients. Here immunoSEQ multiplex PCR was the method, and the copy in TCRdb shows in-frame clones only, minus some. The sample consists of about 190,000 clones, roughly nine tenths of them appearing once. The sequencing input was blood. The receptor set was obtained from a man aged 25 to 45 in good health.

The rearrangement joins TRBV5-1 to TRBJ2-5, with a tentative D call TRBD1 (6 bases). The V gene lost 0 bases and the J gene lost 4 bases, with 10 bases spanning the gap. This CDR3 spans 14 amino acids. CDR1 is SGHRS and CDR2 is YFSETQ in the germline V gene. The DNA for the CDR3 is TGCGCCAGCAGCTTGGCCCGCAGGGGAGAGACCCAGTACTTC. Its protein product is CASSLARRGETQYF.

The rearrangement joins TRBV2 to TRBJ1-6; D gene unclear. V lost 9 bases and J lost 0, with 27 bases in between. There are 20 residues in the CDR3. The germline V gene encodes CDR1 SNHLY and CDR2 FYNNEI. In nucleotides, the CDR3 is TGTGCCAGTGGAGGCGCCCCTGCCTTAAAATTCAGCTCCTATAATTCACCCCTCCACTTT. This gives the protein CASGGAPALKFSSYNSPLHF.

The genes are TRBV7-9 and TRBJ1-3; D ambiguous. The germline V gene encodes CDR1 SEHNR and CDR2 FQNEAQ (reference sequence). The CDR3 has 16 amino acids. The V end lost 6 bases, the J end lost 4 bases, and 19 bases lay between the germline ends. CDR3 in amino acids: CASRPPTASLGNTIYF. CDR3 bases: TGTGCCAGCAGGCCCCCCACAGCCTCACTGGGAAACACCATATATTTT.

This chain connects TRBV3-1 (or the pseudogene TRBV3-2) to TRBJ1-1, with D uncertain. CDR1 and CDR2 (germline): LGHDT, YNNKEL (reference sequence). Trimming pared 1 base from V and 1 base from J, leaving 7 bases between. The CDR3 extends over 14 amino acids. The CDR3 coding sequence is TGTGCCAGCAGCCAAGGTTATTCGAACACTGAAGCTTTCTTT. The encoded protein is CASSQGYSNTEAFF.

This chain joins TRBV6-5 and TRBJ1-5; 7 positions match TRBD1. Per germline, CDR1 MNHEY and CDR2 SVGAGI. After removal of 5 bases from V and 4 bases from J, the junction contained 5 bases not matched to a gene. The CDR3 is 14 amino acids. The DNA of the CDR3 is TGTGCCAGCAGTATAGGGACAGTAAATCAGCCCCAGCATTTT. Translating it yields CASSIGTVNQPQHF.

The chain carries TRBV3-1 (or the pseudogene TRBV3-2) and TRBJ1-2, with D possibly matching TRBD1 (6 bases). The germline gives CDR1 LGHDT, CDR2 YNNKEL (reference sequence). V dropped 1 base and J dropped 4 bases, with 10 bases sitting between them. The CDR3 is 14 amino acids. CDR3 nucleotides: TGTGCCAGCAGCCAAGCGGGGGGCAGCTATGGCTACACCTTC. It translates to CASSQAGGSYGYTF.

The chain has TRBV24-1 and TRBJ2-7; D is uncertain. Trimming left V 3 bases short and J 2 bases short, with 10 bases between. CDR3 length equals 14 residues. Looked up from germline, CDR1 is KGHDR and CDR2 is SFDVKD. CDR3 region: CATSDPAKTYEQYF. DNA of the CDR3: TGTGCCACCAGTGATCCCGCCAAAACCTACGAGCAGTACTTC.

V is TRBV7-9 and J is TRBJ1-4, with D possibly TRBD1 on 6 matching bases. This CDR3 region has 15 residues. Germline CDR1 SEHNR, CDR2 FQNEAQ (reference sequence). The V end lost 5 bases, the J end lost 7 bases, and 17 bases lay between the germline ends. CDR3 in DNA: TGTGCCAGCAGCAAATCACAGGGTAGAGGTGAAAAACTGTTTTTT. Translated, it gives CASSKSQGRGEKLFF.

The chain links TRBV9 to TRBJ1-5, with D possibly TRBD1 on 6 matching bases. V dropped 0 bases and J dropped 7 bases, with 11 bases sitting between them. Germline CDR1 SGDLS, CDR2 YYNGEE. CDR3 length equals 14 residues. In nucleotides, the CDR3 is TGTGCCAGCAGCGTAGGGGGGGCACTGCAGCCCCAGCATTTT. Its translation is CASSVGGALQPQHF.

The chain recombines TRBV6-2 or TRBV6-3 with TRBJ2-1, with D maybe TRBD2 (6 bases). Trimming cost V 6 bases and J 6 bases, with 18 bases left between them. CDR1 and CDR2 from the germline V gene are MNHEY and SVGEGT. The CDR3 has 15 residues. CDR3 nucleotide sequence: TGTGCCAGCAGCCCCCGGGGGACCAAAACCAATGAGCAGTTCTTC. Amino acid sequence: CASSPRGTKTNEQFF.

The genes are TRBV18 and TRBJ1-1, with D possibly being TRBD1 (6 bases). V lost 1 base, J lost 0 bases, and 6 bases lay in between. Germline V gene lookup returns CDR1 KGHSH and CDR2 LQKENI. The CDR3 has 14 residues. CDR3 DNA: TGTGCCAGCTCACCACAGGGGGTGAACACTGAAGCTTTCTTT. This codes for CASSPQGVNTEAFF.

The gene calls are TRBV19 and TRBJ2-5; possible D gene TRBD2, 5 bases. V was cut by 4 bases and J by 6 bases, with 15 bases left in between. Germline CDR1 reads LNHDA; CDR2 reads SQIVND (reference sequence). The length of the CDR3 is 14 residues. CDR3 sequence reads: CASSTGLAQKTQYF. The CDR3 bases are TGTGCCAGTAGTACCGGACTGGCTCAAAAGACCCAGTACTTC.

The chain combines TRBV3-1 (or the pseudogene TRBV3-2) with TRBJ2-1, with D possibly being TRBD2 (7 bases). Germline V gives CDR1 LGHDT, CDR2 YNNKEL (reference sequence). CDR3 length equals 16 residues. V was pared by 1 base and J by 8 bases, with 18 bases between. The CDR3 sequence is CASSQGAGGANYEQFF. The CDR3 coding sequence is TGTGCCAGCAGCCAAGGCGCTGGGGGGGCGAACTATGAGCAGTTCTTC.

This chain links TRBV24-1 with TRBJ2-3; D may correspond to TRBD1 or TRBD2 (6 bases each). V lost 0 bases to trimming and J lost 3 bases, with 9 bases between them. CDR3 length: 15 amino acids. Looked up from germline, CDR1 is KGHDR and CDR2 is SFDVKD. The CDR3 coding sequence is TGTGCCACCAGTGATTTGGAGGGGGGAACAGATACGCAGTATTTT. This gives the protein CATSDLEGGTDTQYF.

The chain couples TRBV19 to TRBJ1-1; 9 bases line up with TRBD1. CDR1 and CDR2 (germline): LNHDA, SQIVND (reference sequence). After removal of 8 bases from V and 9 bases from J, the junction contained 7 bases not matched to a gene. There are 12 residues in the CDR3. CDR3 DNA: TGTGCCAGTGGCGAACAGGGGGCAAAAGCTTTCTTT. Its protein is CASGEQGAKAFF.

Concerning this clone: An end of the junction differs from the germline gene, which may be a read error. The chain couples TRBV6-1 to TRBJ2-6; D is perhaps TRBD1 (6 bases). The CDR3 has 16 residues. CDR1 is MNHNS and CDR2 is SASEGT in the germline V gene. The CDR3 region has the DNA TGTGCCAGCAGTGCCCCGGTGGGGGCTGGAGCCAACGTCCTGACTTTC. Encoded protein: CASSAPVGAGANVLTF.